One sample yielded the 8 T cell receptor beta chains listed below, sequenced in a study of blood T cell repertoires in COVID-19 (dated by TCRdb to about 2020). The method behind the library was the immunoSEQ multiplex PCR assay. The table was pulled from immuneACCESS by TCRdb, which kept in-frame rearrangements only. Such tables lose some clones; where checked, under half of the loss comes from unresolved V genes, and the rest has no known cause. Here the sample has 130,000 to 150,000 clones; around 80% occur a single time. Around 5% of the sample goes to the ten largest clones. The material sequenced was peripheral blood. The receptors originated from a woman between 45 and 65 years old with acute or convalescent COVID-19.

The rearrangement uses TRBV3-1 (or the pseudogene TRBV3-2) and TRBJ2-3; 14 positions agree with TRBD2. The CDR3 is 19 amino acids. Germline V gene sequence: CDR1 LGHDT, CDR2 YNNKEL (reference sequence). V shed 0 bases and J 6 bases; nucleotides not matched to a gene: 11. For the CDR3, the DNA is TGTGCCAGCAGCCAAGATGGGGGACTAGCGGGGGACGGGTGGGATACGCAGTATTTT. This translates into CASSQDGGLAGDGWDTQYF.

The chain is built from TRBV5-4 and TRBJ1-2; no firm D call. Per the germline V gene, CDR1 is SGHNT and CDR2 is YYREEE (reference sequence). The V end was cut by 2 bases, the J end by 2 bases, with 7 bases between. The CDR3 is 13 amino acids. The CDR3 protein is CASSFGVNYGYTF. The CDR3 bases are TGTGCCAGCAGCTTCGGGGTGAACTATGGCTACACCTTC.

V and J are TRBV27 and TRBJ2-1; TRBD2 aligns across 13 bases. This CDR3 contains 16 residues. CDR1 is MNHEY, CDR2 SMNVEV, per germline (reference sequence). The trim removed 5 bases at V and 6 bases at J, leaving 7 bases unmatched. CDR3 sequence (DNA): TGTGCCAGCAGTCCCGGACTAGCGGGGGCCTTCAATGAGCAGTTCTTC. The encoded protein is CASSPGLAGAFNEQFF.

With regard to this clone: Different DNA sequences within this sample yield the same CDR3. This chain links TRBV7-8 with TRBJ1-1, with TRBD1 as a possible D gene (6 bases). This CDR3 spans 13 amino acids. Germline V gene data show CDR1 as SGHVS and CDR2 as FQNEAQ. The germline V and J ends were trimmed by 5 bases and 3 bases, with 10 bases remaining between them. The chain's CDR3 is CASSRGQDTEAFF. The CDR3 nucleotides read TGTGCCAGCAGCCGGGGACAAGACACTGAAGCTTTCTTT.

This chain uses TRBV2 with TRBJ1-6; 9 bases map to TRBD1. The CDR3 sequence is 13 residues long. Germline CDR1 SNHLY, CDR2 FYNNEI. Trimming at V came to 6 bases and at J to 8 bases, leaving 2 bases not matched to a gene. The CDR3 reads CASRGDRDSPLHF. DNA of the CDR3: TGTGCCAGCAGGGGGGACAGGGATTCACCCCTCCACTTT.

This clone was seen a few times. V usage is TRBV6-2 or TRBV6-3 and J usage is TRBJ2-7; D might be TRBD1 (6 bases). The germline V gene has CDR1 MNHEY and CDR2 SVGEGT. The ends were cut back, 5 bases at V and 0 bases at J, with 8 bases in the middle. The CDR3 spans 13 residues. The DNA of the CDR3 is TGTGCCAGCAGTCAGGACAGCTCCTACGAGCAGTACTTC. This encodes CASSQDSSYEQYF.

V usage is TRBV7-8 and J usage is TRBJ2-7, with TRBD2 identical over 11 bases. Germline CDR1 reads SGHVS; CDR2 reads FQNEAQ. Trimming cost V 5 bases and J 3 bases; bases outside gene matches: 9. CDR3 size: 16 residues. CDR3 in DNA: TGTGCCAGCAGCCCCCGTCTAGCGGGGGGCAGCTACGAGCAGTACTTC. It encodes CASSPRLAGGSYEQYF.

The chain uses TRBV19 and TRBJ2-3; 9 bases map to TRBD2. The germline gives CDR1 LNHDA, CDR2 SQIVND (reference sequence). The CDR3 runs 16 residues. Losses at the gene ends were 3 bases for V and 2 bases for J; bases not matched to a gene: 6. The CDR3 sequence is CASSIAGGLVTDTQYF. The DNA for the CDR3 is TGTGCCAGTAGTATCGCGGGGGGGCTCGTCACAGATACGCAGTATTTT.